This paragraph covers one T cell receptor (beta chain) sequence. Its antigen remains unknown. Both 60 Vbeta primers and 13 Jbeta primers went into the PCR. The assay was immunoSEQ multiplex PCR, and TCRdb's table has in-frame clones only and misses some. The sample has 80,000 to 130,000 clones, roughly 70% seen once; the top ten hold 4.8%. These data come from a study of cytomegalovirus exposure and HLA in healthy donors. Findings and limits, study-wide: It was reported that the classifier diagnosed cytomegalovirus status with high specificity and sensitivity in both the original and validation cohorts. In a later analysis, donors in an Asian-associated ancestry cluster reportedly had fewer N-insertions in productive TCRs than the cohort mean. The study recorded some 160 TCR beta chains that were cytomegalovirus-associated. Certain indistinguishable V segments, among them TRBV6-2 and TRBV6-3, were excluded.

Unmatched junction bases numbered 13, after V lost 1 base and J lost 9 bases. This CDR3 region has 17 residues. Germline V gene lookup returns CDR1 SEHNR and CDR2 FQNEAQ (reference sequence). The receptor comes from a young woman in good health and CMV-seropositive. What was sequenced was PBMCs. The rearrangement joins TRBV7-9 to TRBJ2-1, with 9 bases aligning to TRBD1. CDR3 sequence (DNA): TGTGCCAGCAGCTTAGGGGTCCCCGGACAGGGGTCTATTGAGCAGTTCTTC. Translated, it gives CASSLGVPGQGSIEQFF.